Each of the 3 T cell receptor beta chains below was sequenced from the same sample in a study of CXCR3-negative and CXCR3-positive naive CD8 T cells. UMI-labeled 5' RACE TRB cDNA libraries were prepared from the cells. From the 5' RACE reads, TCRdb lists one entry per CDR3 protein and no DNA. The sample yields roughly 89,000 distinct CDR3 sequences, of which the top ten take up over 1.5%. Sequencing was done on a sample of naive CXCR3- CD8+ T cells from blood. Subset described: CD45RO-CCR7+CD27+CD95- naive CD8+ T cells lacking CXCR3 (TNR3-). These receptors were obtained from a human donor in good health. Some clones in this sample may be carry-over from other donors' samples.

The rearrangement joins TRBV5-1 to TRBJ1-1. The CDR3 is made up of 13 amino acids. Germline CDR1 reads SGHRS; CDR2 reads YFSETQ. The CDR3 sequence is CASSLDGGTEAFF.

This CDR3 reads CASSFEGLAYNEQFF. The V call is TRBV7-3, the J call TRBJ2-1; the D gene TCRdb calls, TRBD2, cannot be checked with no DNA. CDR1 is SGHTA and CDR2 is FQGTGA in the germline V gene. CDR3 size: 15 residues.

The chain links TRBV6-5 to TRBJ1-6; TCRdb reports TRBD1, a call that lacks DNA to check it against. The length of the CDR3 is 17 residues. The germline V gene has CDR1 MNHEY and CDR2 SVGAGI. This CDR3 is CASSSTTTGSYNSPLHF.